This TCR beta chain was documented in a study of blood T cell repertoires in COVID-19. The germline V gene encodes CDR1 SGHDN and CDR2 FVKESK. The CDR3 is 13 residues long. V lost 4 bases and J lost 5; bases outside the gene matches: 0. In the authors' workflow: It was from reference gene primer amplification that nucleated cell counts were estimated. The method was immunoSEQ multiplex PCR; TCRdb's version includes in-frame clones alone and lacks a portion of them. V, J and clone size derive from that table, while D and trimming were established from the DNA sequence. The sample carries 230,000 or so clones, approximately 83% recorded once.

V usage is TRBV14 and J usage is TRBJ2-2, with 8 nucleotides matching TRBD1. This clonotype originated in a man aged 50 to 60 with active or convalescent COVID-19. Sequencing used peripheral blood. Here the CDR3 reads CASSRDRTGELFF. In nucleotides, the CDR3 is TGTGCCAGCAGCCGGGACAGGACCGGGGAGCTGTTTTTT.